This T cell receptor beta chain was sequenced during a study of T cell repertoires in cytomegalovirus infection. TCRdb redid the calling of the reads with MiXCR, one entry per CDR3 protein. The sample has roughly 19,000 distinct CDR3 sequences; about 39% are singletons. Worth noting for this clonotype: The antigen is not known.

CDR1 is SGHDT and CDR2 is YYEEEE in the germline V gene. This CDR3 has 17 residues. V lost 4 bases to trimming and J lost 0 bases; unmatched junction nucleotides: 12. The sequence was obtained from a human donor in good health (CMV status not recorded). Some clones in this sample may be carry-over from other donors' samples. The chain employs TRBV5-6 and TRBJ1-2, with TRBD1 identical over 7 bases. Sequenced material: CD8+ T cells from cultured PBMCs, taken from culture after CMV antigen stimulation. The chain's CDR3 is CASSGLRGATTNYGYTF. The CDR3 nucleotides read TGTGCCAGCAGCGGACTCAGGGGGGCGACCACTAACTATGGCTACACCTTC.